This TCR beta chain was captured by sequencing in a study of blood T cells in healthy people across ages. With regard to this clonotype: Antigen unknown. The junction and the germline gene differ at one end; a read error may be behind it.

A J-beta primer mix and a sample-barcoded 5' primer were used in a second PCR of about 6 to 12 cycles. The authors tagged each cDNA molecule using a template-switch adaptor with 12 random nucleotides. TCRdb fed the 5' RACE reads into MiXCR, producing one record per CDR3 protein. The table shows 1.8 million or so distinct CDR3 sequences, with approximately 39% occurring only once. Study-level results: Conclusively comparing naive with antigen-experienced cells was impossible with unsorted PBMCs.

Healthy Caucasian individuals from Russia aged roughly 6 to 95 were enrolled as donors. The CDR3 has 14 amino acids. The sequenced material came from blood. The chain links TRBV12-3 or TRBV12-4 to TRBJ2-3, with TRBD2 identical over 7 bases. The origin of this receptor is a human donor in good health. CDR3 loop: CASRPSGITDMQYF. CDR3 DNA sequence: TGTGCCAGCAGGCCTAGCGGAATTACAGATATGCAGTATTTT.